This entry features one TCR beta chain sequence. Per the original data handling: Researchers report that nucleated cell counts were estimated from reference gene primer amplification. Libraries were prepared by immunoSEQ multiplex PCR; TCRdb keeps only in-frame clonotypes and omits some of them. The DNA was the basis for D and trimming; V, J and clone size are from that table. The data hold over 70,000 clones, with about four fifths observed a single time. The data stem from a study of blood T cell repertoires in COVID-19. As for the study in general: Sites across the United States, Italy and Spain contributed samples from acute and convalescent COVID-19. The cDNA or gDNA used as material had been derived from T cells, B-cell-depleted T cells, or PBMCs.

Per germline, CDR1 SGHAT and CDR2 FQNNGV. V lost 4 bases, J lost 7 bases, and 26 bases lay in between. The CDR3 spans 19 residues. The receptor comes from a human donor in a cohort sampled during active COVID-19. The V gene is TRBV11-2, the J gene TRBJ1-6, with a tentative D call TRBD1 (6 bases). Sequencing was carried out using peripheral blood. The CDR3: CASSSQAKRGGGYNSPLHF. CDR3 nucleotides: TGTGCCAGCAGCTCCCAGGCAAAGCGTGGGGGGGGCTACAATTCACCCCTCCACTTT. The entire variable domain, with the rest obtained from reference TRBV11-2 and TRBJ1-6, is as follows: EAGVAQSPRYKIIEKRQSVAFWCNPISGHATLYWYQQILGQGPKLLIQFQNNGVVDDSQLPKDRFSAERLKGVDSTLKIQPAKLEDSAVYLCASSSQAKRGGGYNSPLHFGNGTRLTVT.